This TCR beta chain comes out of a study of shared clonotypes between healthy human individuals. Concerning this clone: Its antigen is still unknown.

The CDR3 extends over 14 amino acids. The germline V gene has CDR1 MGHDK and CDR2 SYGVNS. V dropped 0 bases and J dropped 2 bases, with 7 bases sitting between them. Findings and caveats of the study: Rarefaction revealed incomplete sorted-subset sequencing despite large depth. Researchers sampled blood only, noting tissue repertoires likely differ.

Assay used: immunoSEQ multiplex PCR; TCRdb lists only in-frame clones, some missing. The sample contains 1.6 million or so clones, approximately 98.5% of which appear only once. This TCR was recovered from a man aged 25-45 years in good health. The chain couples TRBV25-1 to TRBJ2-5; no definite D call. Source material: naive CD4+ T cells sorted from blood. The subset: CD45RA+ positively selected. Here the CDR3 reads CASSEYRVQETQYF. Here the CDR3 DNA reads TGTGCCAGCAGTGAATATAGGGTGCAAGAGACCCAGTACTTC.